This entry lists 3 T cell receptor beta chains sequenced from one sample in a study of blood T cell repertoires in COVID-19. The method was immunoSEQ multiplex PCR; TCRdb's version includes in-frame clones alone and lacks a portion of them. The data hold tens of thousands of clones, with 80% to 90% observed a single time. The specimen was peripheral blood. The source is a man in his sixties with COVID-19, enrolled during active disease.

This clone came up a few times. The rearrangement uses TRBV11-2 and TRBJ1-2; maybe TRBD1 (5 bases). Germline CDR1 reads SGHAT; CDR2 reads FQNNGV. CDR3 length: 12 residues. V was pared by 4 bases and J by 7 bases, with 10 bases between. The CDR3 DNA is TGTGCCAGCAGCTCGGACACCTTTGGCTACACCTTC. It codes for CASSSDTFGYTF.

The V gene is TRBV18, the J gene TRBJ1-5; 7 bases map to TRBD1. Germline CDR1 reads KGHSH; CDR2 reads LQKENI. CDR3 length equals 13 residues. The V and J ends lost 3 bases and 7 bases, in that order; junction bases with no gene match: 3. DNA of the CDR3: TGTGCCAGCTCACCCACAGGGGAGCAGCCCCAGCATTTT. It is translated as CASSPTGEQPQHF.

The chain is built from TRBV7-2 and TRBJ2-7; 9 bases agree with TRBD2. V was pared by 5 bases and J by 5 bases, with 7 bases of the junction left unmatched. Per germline, CDR1 SGHTA and CDR2 FQGNSA. This CDR3 has 14 residues. DNA for the CDR3: TGTGCCAGCAGCCCCAGCGGGAGGTCCCACGAGCAGTACTTC. Its protein is CASSPSGRSHEQYF.